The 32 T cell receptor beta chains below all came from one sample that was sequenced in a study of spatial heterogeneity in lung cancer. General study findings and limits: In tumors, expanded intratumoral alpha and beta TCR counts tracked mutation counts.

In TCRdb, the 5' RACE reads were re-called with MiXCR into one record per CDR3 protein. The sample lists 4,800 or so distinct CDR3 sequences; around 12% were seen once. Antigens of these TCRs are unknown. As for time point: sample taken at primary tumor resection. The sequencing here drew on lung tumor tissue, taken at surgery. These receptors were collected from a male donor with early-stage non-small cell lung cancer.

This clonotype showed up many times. CDR3 sequence (DNA): TGTGCCAGCAGTAAACGGGGGGGCAGGGCCGATGGCTACACCTTC. Its protein product is CASSKRGGRADGYTF. This chain uses TRBV6-5 with TRBJ1-2; a possible D gene is TRBD1 (6 bases). The CDR3 is 15 residues long. Looked up from germline, CDR1 is MNHEY and CDR2 is SVGAGI. V lost 5 bases and J lost 6, with 19 bases in between.

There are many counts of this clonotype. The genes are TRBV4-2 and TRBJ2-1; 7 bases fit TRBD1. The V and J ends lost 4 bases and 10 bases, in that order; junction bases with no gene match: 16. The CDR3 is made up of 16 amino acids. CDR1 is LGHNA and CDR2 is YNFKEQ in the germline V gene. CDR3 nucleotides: TGTGCCAGCAGCCCTCCGACAGGGCGGTGGGGGCGGGAGCAGTTCTTC. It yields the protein CASSPPTGRWGREQFF.

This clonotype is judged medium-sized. CDR3 DNA sequence: TGTGCCAGCAGCGTAGAGGGGCAGGGTCAGCCCCAGCATTTT. This encodes CASSVEGQGQPQHF. The gene calls are TRBV9 and TRBJ1-5; tentatively, D is TRBD1 (5 bases). Looked up from germline, CDR1 is SGDLS and CDR2 is YYNGEE. This CDR3 has 14 residues. Trimming left V 0 bases short and J 6 bases short, with 10 bases between.

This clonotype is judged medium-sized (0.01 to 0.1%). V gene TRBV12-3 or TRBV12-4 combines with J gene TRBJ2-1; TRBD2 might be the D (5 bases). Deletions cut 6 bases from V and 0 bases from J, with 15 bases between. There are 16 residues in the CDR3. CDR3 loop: CASRPPEASSYNEQFF. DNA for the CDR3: TGTGCCAGCAGGCCACCGGAGGCGAGCTCCTACAATGAGCAGTTCTTC.

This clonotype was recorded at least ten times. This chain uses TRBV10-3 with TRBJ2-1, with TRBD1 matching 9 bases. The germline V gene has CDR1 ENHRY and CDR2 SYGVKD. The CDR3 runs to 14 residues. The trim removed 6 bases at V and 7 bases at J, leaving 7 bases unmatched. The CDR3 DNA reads TGTGCCATCAGGGGACAGGGAGATGGAAATGAGCAGTTCTTC. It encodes CAIRGQGDGNEQFF.

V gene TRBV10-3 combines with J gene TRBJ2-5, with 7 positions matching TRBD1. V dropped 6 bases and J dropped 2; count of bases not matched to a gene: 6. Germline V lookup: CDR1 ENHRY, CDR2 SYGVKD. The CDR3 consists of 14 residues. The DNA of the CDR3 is TGTGCCATCAGCGCTCCGGGACAGCAAGAGACCCAGTACTTC. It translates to CAISAPGQQETQYF.

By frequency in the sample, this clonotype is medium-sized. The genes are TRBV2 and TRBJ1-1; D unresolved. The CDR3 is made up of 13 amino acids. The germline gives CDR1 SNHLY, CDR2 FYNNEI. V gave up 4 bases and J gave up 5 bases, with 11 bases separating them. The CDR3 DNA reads TGTGCCAGCAGTGGGCCAGGACGGACTGAAGCTTTCTTT. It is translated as CASSGPGRTEAFF.

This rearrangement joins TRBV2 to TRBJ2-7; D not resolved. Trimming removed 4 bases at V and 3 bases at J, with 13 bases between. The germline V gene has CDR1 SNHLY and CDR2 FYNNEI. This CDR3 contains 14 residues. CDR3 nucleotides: TGTGCCAGCAGTGCTAAGTTGCGAAACTACGAGCAGTACTTC. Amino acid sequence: CASSAKLRNYEQYF.

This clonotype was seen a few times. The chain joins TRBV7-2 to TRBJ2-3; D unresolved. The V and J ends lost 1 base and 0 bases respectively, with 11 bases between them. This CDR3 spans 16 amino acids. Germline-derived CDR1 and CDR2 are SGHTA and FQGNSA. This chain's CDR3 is CASSLGLARSTDTQYF. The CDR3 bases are TGTGCCAGCAGCTTAGGATTAGCCCGCAGCACAGATACGCAGTATTTT.

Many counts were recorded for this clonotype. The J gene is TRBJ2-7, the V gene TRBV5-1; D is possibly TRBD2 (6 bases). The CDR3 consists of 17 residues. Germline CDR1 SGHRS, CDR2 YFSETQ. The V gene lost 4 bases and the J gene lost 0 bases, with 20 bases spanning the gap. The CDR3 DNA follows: TGCGCCAGCAGCCAAATATTGGGGGGTGAGGGCTCCTACGAGCAGTACTTC. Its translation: CASSQILGGEGSYEQYF.

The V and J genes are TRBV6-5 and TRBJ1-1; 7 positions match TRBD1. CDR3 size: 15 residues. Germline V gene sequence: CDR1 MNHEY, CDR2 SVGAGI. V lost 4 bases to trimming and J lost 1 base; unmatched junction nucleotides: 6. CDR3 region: CASSSSDRANTEAFF. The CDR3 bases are TGTGCCAGCAGTTCCTCCGACAGGGCGAACACTGAAGCTTTCTTT.

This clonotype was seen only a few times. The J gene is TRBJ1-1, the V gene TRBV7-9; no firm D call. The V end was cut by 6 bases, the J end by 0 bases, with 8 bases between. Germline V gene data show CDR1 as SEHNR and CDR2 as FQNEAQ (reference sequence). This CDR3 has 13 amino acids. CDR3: CASRDLVNTEAFF. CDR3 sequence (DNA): TGTGCCAGCAGGGATCTCGTGAACACTGAAGCTTTCTTT.

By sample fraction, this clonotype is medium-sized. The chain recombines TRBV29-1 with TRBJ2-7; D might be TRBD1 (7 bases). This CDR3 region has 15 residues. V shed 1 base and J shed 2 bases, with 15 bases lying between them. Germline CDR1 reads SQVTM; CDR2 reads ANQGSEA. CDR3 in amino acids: CSVEGGTAQTYEQYF. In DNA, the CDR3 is TGCAGCGTTGAAGGCGGGACAGCCCAAACCTACGAGCAGTACTTC.

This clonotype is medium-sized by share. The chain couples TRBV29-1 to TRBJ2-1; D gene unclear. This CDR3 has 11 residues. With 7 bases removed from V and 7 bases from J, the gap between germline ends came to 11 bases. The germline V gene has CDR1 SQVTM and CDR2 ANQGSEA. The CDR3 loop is CSATFANEQFF. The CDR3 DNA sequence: TGCAGCGCTACTTTCGCGAATGAGCAGTTCTTC.

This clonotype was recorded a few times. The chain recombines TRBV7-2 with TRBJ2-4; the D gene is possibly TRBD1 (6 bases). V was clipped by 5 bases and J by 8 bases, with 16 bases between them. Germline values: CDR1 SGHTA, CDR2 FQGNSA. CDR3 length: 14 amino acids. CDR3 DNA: TGTGCCAGCAGCATAACAGGGTTGACGGACATTCAGTACTTC. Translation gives CASSITGLTDIQYF.

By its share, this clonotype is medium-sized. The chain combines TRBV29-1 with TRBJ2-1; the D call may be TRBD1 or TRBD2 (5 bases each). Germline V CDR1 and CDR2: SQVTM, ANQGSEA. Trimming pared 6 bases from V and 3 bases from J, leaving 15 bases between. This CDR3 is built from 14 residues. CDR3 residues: CSVATGTVYNEQFF. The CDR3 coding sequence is TGCAGCGTAGCTACCGGGACGGTCTACAATGAGCAGTTCTTC.

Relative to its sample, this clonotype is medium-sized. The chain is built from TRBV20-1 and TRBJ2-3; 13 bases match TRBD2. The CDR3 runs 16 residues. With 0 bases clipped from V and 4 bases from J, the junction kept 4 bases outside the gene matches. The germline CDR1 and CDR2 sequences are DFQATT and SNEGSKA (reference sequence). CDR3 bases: TGCAGTGCTAGAGACCCCGGACTAGCGGGAGCAGATACGCAGTATTTT. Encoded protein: CSARDPGLAGADTQYF.

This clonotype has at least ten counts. CDR3 loop: CASSLDGDRSTDTQYF. The CDR3 nucleotides are TGCGCCAGCAGCTTGGACGGGGATCGTAGCACAGATACGCAGTATTTT. The rearrangement uses TRBV5-1 and TRBJ2-3; maybe TRBD2 (5 bases). The V and J ends lost 0 bases and 0 bases respectively, with 11 bases between them. CDR3 size: 16 residues. Germline CDR1 and CDR2: SGHRS and YFSETQ. The complete variable domain, with remaining parts taken from reference TRBV5-1 and TRBJ2-3, reads KAGVTQTPRYLIKTRGQQVTLSCSPISGHRSVSWYQQTPGQGLQFLFEYFSETQRNKGNFPGRFSGRQFSNSRSEMNVSTLELGDSALYLCASSLDGDRSTDTQYFGPGTRLTVL.

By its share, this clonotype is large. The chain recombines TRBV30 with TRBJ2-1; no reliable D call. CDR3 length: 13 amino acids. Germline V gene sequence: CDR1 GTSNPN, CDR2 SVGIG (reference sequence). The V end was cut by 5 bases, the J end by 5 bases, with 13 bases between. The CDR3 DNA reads TGTGCCTGGCAGGCCCTGCACGACAATGAGCAGTTCTTC. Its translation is CAWQALHDNEQFF.

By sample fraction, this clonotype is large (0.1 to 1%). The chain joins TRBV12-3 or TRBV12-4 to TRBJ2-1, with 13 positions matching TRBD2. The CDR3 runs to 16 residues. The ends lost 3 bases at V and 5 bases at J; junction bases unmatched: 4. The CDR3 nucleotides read TGTGCCAGCAGTTTTCGACTAGCGGGGGGTGACAATGAGCAGTTCTTC. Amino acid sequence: CASSFRLAGGDNEQFF.

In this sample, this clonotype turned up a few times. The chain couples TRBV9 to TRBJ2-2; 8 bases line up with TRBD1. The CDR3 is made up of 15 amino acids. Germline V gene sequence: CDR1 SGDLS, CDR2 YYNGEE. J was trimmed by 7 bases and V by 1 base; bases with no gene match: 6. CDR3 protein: CASSVNQGAIGELFF. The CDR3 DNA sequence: TGTGCCAGCAGCGTAAACCAGGGGGCGATCGGGGAGCTGTTTTTT.

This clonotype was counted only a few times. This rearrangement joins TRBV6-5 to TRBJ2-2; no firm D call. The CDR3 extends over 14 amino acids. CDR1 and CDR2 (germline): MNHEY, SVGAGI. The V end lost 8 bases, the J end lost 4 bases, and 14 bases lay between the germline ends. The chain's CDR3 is CASRQTSITGELFF. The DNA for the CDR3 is TGTGCCAGCCGGCAGACCTCCATCACCGGGGAGCTGTTTTTT.

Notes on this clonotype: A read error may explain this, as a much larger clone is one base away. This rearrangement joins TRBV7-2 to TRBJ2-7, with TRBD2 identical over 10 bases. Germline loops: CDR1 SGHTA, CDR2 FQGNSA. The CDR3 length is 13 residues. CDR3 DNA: TGTGCCGGCAGCGTAGCGGGAGGATACGAGCAGTACTTC. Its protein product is CAGSVAGGYEQYF.

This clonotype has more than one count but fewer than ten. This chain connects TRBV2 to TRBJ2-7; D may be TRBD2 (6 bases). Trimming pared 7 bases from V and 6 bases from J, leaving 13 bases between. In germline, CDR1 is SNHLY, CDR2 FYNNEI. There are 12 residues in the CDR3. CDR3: CASTGGMLEQYF. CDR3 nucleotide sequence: TGTGCCAGCACAGGCGGGATGCTCGAGCAGTACTTC. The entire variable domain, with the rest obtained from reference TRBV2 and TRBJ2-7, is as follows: EPEVTQTPSHQVTQMGQEVILRCVPISNHLYFYWYRQILGQKVEFLVSFYNNEISEKSEIFDDQFSVERPDGSNFTLKIRSTKLEDSAMYFCASTGGMLEQYFGPGTRLTVT.

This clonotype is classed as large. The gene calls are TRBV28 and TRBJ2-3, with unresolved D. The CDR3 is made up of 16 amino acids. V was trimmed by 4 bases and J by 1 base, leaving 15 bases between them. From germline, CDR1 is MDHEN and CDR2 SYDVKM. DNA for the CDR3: TGTGCCAGCAGTTCCCAAGCATGGGCAGGCACAGATACGCAGTATTTT. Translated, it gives CASSSQAWAGTDTQYF.

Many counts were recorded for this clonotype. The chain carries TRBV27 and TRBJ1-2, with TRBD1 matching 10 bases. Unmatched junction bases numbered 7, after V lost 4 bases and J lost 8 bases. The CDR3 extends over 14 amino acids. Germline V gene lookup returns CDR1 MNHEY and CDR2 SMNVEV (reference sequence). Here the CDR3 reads CASSSTGGREGYTF. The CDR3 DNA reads TGTGCCAGCAGTTCGACAGGGGGCAGGGAAGGCTACACCTTC.

CDR3 protein: CASSANGGELFF. Here the CDR3 DNA reads TGTGCCAGCAGCGCAAACGGCGGGGAGCTGTTTTTT. The chain carries TRBV7-9 and TRBJ2-2; D remains ambiguous. This CDR3 contains 12 residues. V was trimmed by 5 bases and J by 7 bases, leaving 8 bases between them. CDR1 is SEHNR, CDR2 FQNEAQ, per germline (reference sequence).

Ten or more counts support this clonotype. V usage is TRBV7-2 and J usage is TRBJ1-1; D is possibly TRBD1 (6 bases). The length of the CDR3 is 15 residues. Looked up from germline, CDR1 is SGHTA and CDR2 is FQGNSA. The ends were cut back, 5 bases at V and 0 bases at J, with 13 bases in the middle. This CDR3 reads CASSREGDMNTEAFF. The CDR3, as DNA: TGTGCCAGCAGCAGAGAAGGGGACATGAACACTGAAGCTTTCTTT.

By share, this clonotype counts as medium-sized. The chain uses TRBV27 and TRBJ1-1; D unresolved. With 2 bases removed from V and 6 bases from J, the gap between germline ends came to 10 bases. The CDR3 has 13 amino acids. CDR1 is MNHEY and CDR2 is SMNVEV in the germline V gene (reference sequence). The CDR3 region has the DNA TGTGCCAGCAGTTTAAAGGTTCGTTCTGAAGCTTTCTTT. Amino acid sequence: CASSLKVRSEAFF.

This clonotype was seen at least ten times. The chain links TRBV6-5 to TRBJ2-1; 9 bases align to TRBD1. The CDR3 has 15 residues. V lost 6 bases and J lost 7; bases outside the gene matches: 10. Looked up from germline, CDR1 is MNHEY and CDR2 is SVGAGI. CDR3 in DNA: TGTGCCAGCAGCTGGGGACAGGGTGGATCGAATGAGCAGTTCTTC. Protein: CASSWGQGGSNEQFF.

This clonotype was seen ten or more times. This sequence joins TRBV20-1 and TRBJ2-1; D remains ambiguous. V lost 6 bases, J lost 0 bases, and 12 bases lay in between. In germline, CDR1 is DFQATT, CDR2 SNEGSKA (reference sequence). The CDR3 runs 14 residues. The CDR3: CSAEDASSYNEQFF. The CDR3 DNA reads TGCAGTGCGGAAGACGCTTCCTCCTACAATGAGCAGTTCTTC.

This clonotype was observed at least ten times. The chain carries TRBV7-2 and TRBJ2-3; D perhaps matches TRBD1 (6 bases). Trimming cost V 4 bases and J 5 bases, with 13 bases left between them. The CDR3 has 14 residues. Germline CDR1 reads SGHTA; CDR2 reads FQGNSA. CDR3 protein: CASSSLGGGDTQYF. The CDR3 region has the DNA TGTGCCAGCAGCTCGCTTGGGGGCGGAGATACGCAGTATTTT.